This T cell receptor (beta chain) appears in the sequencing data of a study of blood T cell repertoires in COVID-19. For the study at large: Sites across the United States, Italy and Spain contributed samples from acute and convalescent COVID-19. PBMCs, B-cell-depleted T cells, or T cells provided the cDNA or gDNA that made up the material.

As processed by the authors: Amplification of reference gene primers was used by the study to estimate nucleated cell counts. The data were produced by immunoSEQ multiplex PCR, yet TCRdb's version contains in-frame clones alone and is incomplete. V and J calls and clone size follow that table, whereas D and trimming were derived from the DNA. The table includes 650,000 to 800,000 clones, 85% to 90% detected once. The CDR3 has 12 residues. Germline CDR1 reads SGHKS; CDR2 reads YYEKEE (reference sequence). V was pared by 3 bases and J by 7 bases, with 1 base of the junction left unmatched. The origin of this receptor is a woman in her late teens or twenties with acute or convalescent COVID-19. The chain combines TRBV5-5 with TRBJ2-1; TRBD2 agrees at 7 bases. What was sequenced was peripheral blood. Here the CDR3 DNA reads TGTGCCAGCAGCTGGGGAGGGAATGAGCAGTTCTTC. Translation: CASSWGGNEQFF.